This T cell receptor (beta chain) was sequenced in a study of blood T cells in healthy people across ages (dated by TCRdb to between 2014 and 2016). About the study as a whole: In model experiments, template switching captured about one uniquely barcoded TCR beta cDNA molecule for every two T cells. Donors were grouped into four age groups: young (average approximately 15 years), middle-aged (around 39), aged (around 56) and long-lived (about 89). For two donors (one aged 18 to 30 and one aged 80 or older), the study analyzed two additional independent replicas of 1 million unique cDNA reads from the same blood draw. The study measured age-related changes in TCR beta repertoire diversity using deep sequencing normalized with unique cDNA molecular identifiers. Donors of different ages were randomly distributed across sequencing lanes to avoid experimental bias. Results and caveats for the whole study, not just this receptor: Observed TCR beta diversity correlated strongly with the percentage of naive T cells measured by flow cytometry. Estimates of total diversity based on one million sequenced T cells were regarded as lower bounds and as underestimates. Conclusive comparison of naive and antigen-experienced compartments was prevented by the profiling of bulk unsorted PBMCs. Compared with the aged group, the long-lived group had more naive CD4+ T cells, fewer expanded clones and increased TCR diversity, suggesting age selection. Observed TCR beta diversity per million T cells fell roughly linearly with age, and a significant reduction was already apparent by age around 40. Because donor CMV infection status was unknown, age-related changes in expanded clonotypes were potentially confounded.

Libraries were built with 5' RACE. The sample was run on an Illumina HiSeq 2500. A second PCR of roughly 6 to 11 cycles was performed with a sample-barcoded 5' primer and a J-beta primer mix. Each TCR beta cDNA molecule received a unique molecular identifier from a template-switch 5' adaptor carrying 12 random nucleotides. Each sample yielded at least 2.5 million CDR3-containing paired-end reads. The Mint cDNA synthesis kit, primed by a TRBC-specific oligonucleotide, was used to synthesize first-strand cDNA from all RNA. Following uracil-DNA glycosylase treatment, all cDNA underwent a first 18-cycle PCR with the universal primers M1SS and BC2_uni_R. On the study's bioinformatics: For normalization, 1 million high-quality reads, each with a distinct molecular identifier, were randomly selected from each sample. Reads sharing molecular identifiers were discarded rather than binned into consensus sequences. MiTCR, run with a Q25 quality threshold and the strictest error-elimination algorithm, handled CDR3 identification, clonotype clustering and error correction. Lower-bound total TCR beta diversity was estimated with a nonparametric unseen species model using Euler transformation. TCRdb's own reprocessing of the public reads used fastp at Q25 and MiXCR and kept productive beta chains. Rows are combined by CDR3 protein, so each entry shows the most common genes and DNA. These V and J calls derive from TCRdb rather than the authors' analysis. Within this sample are approximately 800,000 distinct CDR3 sequences, with 30% to 45% of them counted one time only. 13% of the sample is taken by the ten largest.

Systemically healthy Caucasian individuals from Russia, approximately 39 in total and aged about 6 to 95 years, were included as donors. Around 10 milliliters of peripheral blood were drawn from each donor into EDTA-treated Vacutainer tubes. PBMCs were isolated by Ficoll-Paque density-gradient centrifugation, with at least 7 million obtained per sample. Trizol reagent was used to extract total RNA from the PBMCs, yielding at least 6 micrograms per sample. For every donor, flow cytometry on a PBMC aliquot measured the percentage of naive CD45RAhigh/CD27high T cells. This clonotype was picked up a small number of times. What this receptor recognizes is not known. The record has no base qualities; no much larger clone is one base away. The CDR3, cysteine through phenylalanine, is 18 amino acids long. Only CDR3 DNA remains: 54 bases, in frame from the first base. V and J are truncated by 0 bases and 0 bases respectively, leaving an intervening sequence of 12 bases.

Sequencing was carried out using blood. This sequence uses TRBV12-3 or TRBV12-4 and TRBJ2-6, and the D gene may be TRBD2, 6 bases matching. This TCR was recovered from a man aged 18 to 30 in good health. The nucleotide sequence is TGTGCCAGCAGTTTAGCCCCCGGGAGACCCTCTGGGGCCAACGTCCTGACTTTC. The resulting protein is CASSLAPGRPSGANVLTF.